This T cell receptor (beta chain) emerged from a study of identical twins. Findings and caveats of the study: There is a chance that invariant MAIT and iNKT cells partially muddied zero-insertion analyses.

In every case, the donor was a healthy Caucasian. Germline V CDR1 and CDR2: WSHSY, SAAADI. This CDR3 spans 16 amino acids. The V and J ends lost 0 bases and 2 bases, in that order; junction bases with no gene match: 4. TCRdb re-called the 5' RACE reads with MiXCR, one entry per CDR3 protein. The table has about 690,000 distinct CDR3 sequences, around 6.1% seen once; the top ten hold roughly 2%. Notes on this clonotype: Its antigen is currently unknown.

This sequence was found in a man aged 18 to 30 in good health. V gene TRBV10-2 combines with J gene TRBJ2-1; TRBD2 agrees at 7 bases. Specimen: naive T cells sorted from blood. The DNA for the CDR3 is TGCGCCAGCAGTGAGTCCACCGGGAGGCCCTACAATGAGCAGTTCTTC. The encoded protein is CASSESTGRPYNEQFF.